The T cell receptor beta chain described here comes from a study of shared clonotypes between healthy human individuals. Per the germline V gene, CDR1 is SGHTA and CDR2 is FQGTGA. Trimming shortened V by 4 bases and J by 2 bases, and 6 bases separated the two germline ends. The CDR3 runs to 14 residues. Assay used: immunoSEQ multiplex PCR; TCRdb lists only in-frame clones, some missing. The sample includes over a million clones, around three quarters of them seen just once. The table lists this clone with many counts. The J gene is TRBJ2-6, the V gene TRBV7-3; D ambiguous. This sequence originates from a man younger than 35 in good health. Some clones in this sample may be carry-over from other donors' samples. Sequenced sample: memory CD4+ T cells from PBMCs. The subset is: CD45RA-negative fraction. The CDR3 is CASSSSAGANVLTF. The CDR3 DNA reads TGTGCCAGCAGCTCCAGCGCTGGGGCCAACGTCCTGACTTTC.